The text below deals with one T cell receptor (beta chain). The sample comes from a study of blood T cell repertoires in COVID-19. V shed 5 bases and J 10 bases; nucleotides not matched to a gene: 13. This CDR3 comprises 15 residues. The V gene's germline CDR1 is MDHEN and CDR2 SYDVKM. In the study's own analysis: Reference gene primers were amplified, and this amplification served to estimate nucleated cell counts. Only in-frame clones appear in the TCRdb table, and some are missing; sequencing was by immunoSEQ multiplex PCR. V and J calls and clone size follow that table, whereas D and trimming were derived from the DNA. Altogether approximately 270,000 clones are present, 70% to 90% being singletons, with the ten largest covering approximately 4.2%. Participants were aged about 18 to 100 years from approximately 25 US areas. Assignment of participants to cohorts was predicated upon participant-reported clinical history. Before being deemed recovered, Cohort 3 donors had two negative PCRs, clearance, or symptom resolution.

The chain carries TRBV28 and TRBJ1-2; TRBD1 agrees at 10 bases. The sequence was collected from a woman in her 30s who had recovered from COVID-19. Specimen: PBMCs or T cells enriched from blood (not recorded which). Here the CDR3 reads CASSATLRDRGDYTF. The CDR3 nucleotides read TGTGCCAGCAGTGCGACGCTCCGGGACAGGGGAGACTACACCTTC.